This TCR beta chain comes out of a study of identical twins. Study results and caveats: Shared out-of-frame alpha sequences (those common to twins) showed excess low generation probability. Partly confounded zero-insertion analyses could result from invariant MAIT and iNKT cells. Models underestimated TCR alpha sharing (out-of-frame) in monozygotic twins. Twins' excess sharing was less marked for out-of-frame beta sequences.

CDR3 length: 16 amino acids. The germline V gene encodes CDR1 MNHEY and CDR2 SVGEGT. The V gene lost 2 bases and the J gene lost 8 bases, with 21 bases spanning the gap. TCRdb called the 5' RACE reads again in MiXCR, with one record for every CDR3 protein. There are some 460,000 distinct CDR3 sequences in the sample; approximately 15% occur only once, and about 0.54% lies in the top ten. This clonotype has only a few counts. No antigen is known for it. This sample also belongs to another study, concerning yellow fever vaccine responses in identical twins.

The chain couples TRBV6-2 or TRBV6-3 to TRBJ1-2, with no clear D. The source material was CD4+ T cells sorted from blood. The receptor was isolated from a woman younger than 30 in good health. This CDR3 reads CASSYDSPARNSGYTF. The CDR3 coding sequence is TGTGCCAGCAGTTACGATTCGCCCGCCAGGAACTCGGGCTACACCTTC.